These 29 T cell receptor beta chains originate from one sample sequenced in a study of somatic mutations in cytotoxic T cells in rheumatoid arthritis. Clones were read by immunoSEQ multiplex PCR, and TCRdb kept only the in-frame ones, dropping some. There are roughly 20,000 clones in the sample; about four fifths occur only once, and approximately 15% lies in the top ten. Material: CD8+ T cells sorted from blood. The source of these receptors is an adult with rheumatoid arthritis.

This sequence joins TRBV10-3 and TRBJ2-3, with TRBD2 identical over 9 bases. Trimming at V came to 3 bases and at J to 5 bases, leaving 6 bases not matched to a gene. This CDR3 region has 15 residues. The germline gives CDR1 ENHRY, CDR2 SYGVKD. The CDR3 nucleotides read TGTGCCATCAGTGAAGGGCGGGGGGGCCAAGATACGCAGTATTTT. This gives the protein CAISEGRGGQDTQYF.

The chain carries TRBV25-1 and TRBJ2-4, with a possible D match to TRBD2 (5 bases). The CDR3 loop spans 14 amino acids. V was clipped by 5 bases and J by 8 bases, with 16 bases between them. Per germline, CDR1 MGHDK and CDR2 SYGVNS. CDR3 nucleotides: TGTGCCAGCAGTCTAACGGGAACGGGGTACATTCAGTACTTC. Its translation is CASSLTGTGYIQYF.

This chain joins TRBV10-3 and TRBJ2-5, with D tentatively TRBD2 (7 bases). The V gene's germline CDR1 is ENHRY and CDR2 SYGVKD. Trimming took off 0 bases at V and 5 bases at J, with 10 bases between the two ends. This CDR3 spans 14 amino acids. CDR3 nucleotides: TGTGCCATCAGTGAGTCTGGGGGGGCCGAGACCCAGTACTTC. Translating it yields CAISESGGAETQYF.

The J gene is TRBJ1-1, the V gene TRBV11-3; no clear D. V lost 3 bases to trimming and J lost 4 bases, with 15 bases between them. Germline assignment: CDR1 SGHNT and CDR2 YENEEA. The CDR3 is made up of 15 amino acids. The CDR3 bases are TGTGCCAGCAGCTTCCCAGGATCAATGGGCACTGAAGCTTTCTTT. It encodes CASSFPGSMGTEAFF.

The V call is TRBV2, the J call TRBJ1-1, with a weak D call TRBD1 (6 bases). From germline, CDR1 is SNHLY and CDR2 FYNNEI. V was trimmed by 7 bases and J by 8 bases, leaving 17 bases between them. The CDR3 sequence is 13 residues long. The CDR3 DNA reads TGTGCCAGCAAGGACAGTTCGGCCAAGGAAGCTTTCTTT. This encodes CASKDSSAKEAFF.

This clone was counted only a few times. J is TRBJ2-2 and V is TRBV19, with 8 bases matching TRBD2. Looked up from germline, CDR1 is LNHDA and CDR2 is SQIVND (reference sequence). The CDR3 length is 16 residues. Unmatched junction bases numbered 9, after V lost 5 bases and J lost 4 bases. The CDR3 region is CASSATSGFITGELFF. CDR3 nucleotides: TGTGCCAGTAGTGCCACTAGCGGCTTTATCACCGGGGAGCTGTTTTTT. Full variable domain (rest looked up from reference TRBV19 and TRBJ2-2): DGGITQSPKYLFRKEGQNVTLSCEQNLNHDAMYWYRQDPGQGLRLIYYSQIVNDFQKGDIAEGYSVSREKKESFPLTVTSAQKNPTAFYLCASSATSGFITGELFFGEGSRLTVL.

This clone is a singleton in its sample. CDR3 DNA sequence: TGTGCCAGCAGCCTACTCCGGGACAGGGGGCATGAAAAACTGTTTTTT. Translation: CASSLLRDRGHEKLFF. The chain couples TRBV27 to TRBJ1-4; 12 bases fit TRBD1. V was pared by 6 bases and J by 6 bases, with 8 bases of the junction left unmatched. CDR3 length equals 16 residues. CDR1 MNHEY and CDR2 SMNVEV come from the germline V gene (reference sequence). The full variable domain, with the rest looked up from reference TRBV27 and TRBJ1-4, is EAQVTQNPRYLITVTGKKLTVTCSQNMNHEYMSWYRQDPGLGLRQIYYSMNVEVTDKGDVPEGYKVSRKEKRNFPLILESPSPNQTSLYFCASSLLRDRGHEKLFFGSGTQLSVL.

The CDR3 here is CASSLDGSAYNEQFF. Here the CDR3 DNA reads TGTGCCAGCAGCTTAGACGGGAGCGCCTACAATGAGCAGTTCTTC. V is TRBV7-6 and J is TRBJ2-1; D possibly corresponds to TRBD2 (6 bases). The CDR3 totals 15 residues. CDR1 SGHVS and CDR2 FNYEAQ come from the germline V gene. Trimming left V 1 base short and J 2 bases short, with 9 bases between.

This sequence joins TRBV7-8 and TRBJ2-7, with D maybe TRBD2 (5 bases). Germline CDR1 reads SGHVS; CDR2 reads FQNEAQ. This CDR3 spans 14 amino acids. V was trimmed by 4 bases and J by 1 base, leaving 11 bases between them. The CDR3, as DNA: TGTGCCAGCAGCTACTCCCCGGGGTCCTACGAGCAGTACTTC. Its protein product is CASSYSPGSYEQYF. The full variable domain, rest sourced from reference TRBV7-8 and TRBJ2-7, is GAGVSQSPRYKVAKRGQDVALRCDPISGHVSLFWYQQALGQGPEFLTYFQNEAQLDKSGLPSDRFFAERPEGSVSTLKIQRTQQEDSAVYLCASSYSPGSYEQYFGPGTRLTVT.

The gene calls are TRBV28 and TRBJ1-5; unclear D gene. The CDR3 is 14 amino acids. CDR1 is MDHEN, CDR2 SYDVKM, per germline. With 8 bases removed from V and 3 bases from J, the gap between germline ends came to 14 bases. CDR3 in DNA: TGTGCCAGCGATGGGAGTGCTTACAATCAGCCCCAGCATTTT. It codes for CASDGSAYNQPQHF.

The gene calls are TRBV6-1 and TRBJ2-7; tentatively, D is TRBD1 or TRBD2 (5 bases each). Germline V gene lookup returns CDR1 MNHNS and CDR2 SASEGT. The CDR3 has 15 residues. Trimming took 1 base from V and 4 from J, leaving 14 bases between them. The CDR3 loop reads CASSEGNRGPYEQYF. In DNA form, the CDR3 reads TGTGCCAGCAGTGAAGGTAACCGGGGCCCATACGAGCAGTACTTC.

The chain combines TRBV7-6 with TRBJ1-3; D call uncertain. Deletions cut 3 bases from V and 4 bases from J, with 10 bases between. CDR1 SGHVS and CDR2 FNYEAQ come from the germline V gene. The CDR3 totals 14 residues. CDR3 DNA sequence: TGTGCCAGCAGCTTCCGGATGGGAGGAAACACCATATATTTT. Amino acid sequence: CASSFRMGGNTIYF.

The genes are TRBV6-1 and TRBJ2-7; D is possibly TRBD1 (6 bases). V lost 4 bases, J lost 5 bases, and 12 bases lay in between. Germline assignment: CDR1 MNHNS and CDR2 SASEGT. This CDR3 is 13 amino acids long. This CDR3 reads CASSAAGENEQYF. The DNA for the CDR3 is TGTGCCAGCAGTGCCGCAGGGGAGAACGAGCAGTACTTC.

This clone has just a few counts. The chain links TRBV6-1 to TRBJ1-6; D is possibly TRBD1 (5 bases). Deletions cut 3 bases from V and 10 bases from J, with 16 bases between. Germline V CDR1 and CDR2: MNHNS, SASEGT. This CDR3 is built from 15 residues. The CDR3 coding sequence is TGTGCCAGCAGTGACGGTTGGCAGGGAGGCTCACCCCTCCACTTT. This sequence encodes CASSDGWQGGSPLHF.

The CDR3 loop is CASSKKEAVYEQYV. The CDR3 nucleotides are TGTGCCAGCAGCAAGAAGGAGGCGGTCTACGAGCAGTACGTC. V usage is TRBV9 and J usage is TRBJ2-7, with a possible D match to TRBD2 (5 bases). Germline V CDR1 and CDR2: SGDLS, YYNGEE. V lost 4 bases, J lost 3 bases, and 14 bases lay in between. The CDR3 totals 14 residues.

The chain links TRBV9 to TRBJ1-3; D perhaps matches TRBD1 (6 bases). The CDR3 has 15 residues. Trimming took 2 bases from V and 0 from J, leaving 9 bases between them. Germline V gene lookup returns CDR1 SGDLS and CDR2 YYNGEE. The CDR3 DNA is TGTGCCAGCAGCGTCACAGGGCACTCTGGAAACACCATATATTTT. Translation gives CASSVTGHSGNTIYF.

Only one count was recorded for this clone. The chain recombines TRBV9 with TRBJ2-2; a possible D gene is TRBD1 (5 bases). CDR1 and CDR2 from the germline V gene are SGDLS and YYNGEE. There are 15 residues in the CDR3. Trimming left V 4 bases short and J 1 base short, with 11 bases between. The CDR3 protein is CASSPRQGNTGELFF. The CDR3 nucleotides read TGTGCCAGCAGCCCTCGGCAGGGGAACACCGGGGAGCTGTTTTTT.

DNA of the CDR3: TGTGCCAGCAGCTTAACGAGCGGACTAGCAGATACGCAGTATTTT. Encoded protein: CASSLTSGLADTQYF. The chain uses TRBV7-3 and TRBJ2-3; 7 bases are shared with TRBD2. The CDR3 is 15 residues long. CDR1 SGHTA and CDR2 FQGTGA come from the germline V gene. The V segment lost 0 bases and the J segment 4 bases; nucleotides outside the gene matches: 4.

This rearrangement joins TRBV11-2 to TRBJ1-2, with 8 bases matching TRBD1. Trimming cost V 5 bases and J 2 bases; bases outside gene matches: 4. This CDR3 region has 14 residues. Germline CDR1 SGHAT, CDR2 FQNNGV. This CDR3 is CASSAWTGNYGYTF. In DNA form, the CDR3 reads TGTGCCAGCAGCGCGTGGACAGGGAACTATGGCTACACCTTC.

The chain carries TRBV5-6 and TRBJ1-5, with D perhaps matching TRBD1 (5 bases). Germline V CDR1 and CDR2: SGHDT, YYEEEE. With 4 bases removed from V and 3 bases from J, the gap between germline ends came to 11 bases. This CDR3 spans 14 amino acids. The CDR3 here is CASSRGPSNQPQHF. For the CDR3, the DNA is TGTGCCAGCAGCCGGGGACCGTCCAATCAGCCCCAGCATTTT.

Remarks on this clone: At one end, the junction sequence differs from germline, possibly due to a read error. The gene calls are TRBV7-9 and TRBJ2-7; D may be TRBD1 or TRBD2 (7 bases each). The V gene's germline CDR1 is SEHNR and CDR2 FQNEAQ (reference sequence). CDR3 length: 15 amino acids. The CDR3 reads CASSPQGGGAYEQYF. The CDR3, as DNA: TGCGCCAGCAGCCCCCAGGGGGGGGGCGCCTACGAGCAGTACTTC.

As to this clone: At one end the junction does not follow the germline gene, possibly because of a read error. The chain employs TRBV5-1 and TRBJ1-1, with a tentative D call TRBD1 (5 bases). The CDR3 contains 13 residues. Germline loops: CDR1 SGHRS, CDR2 YFSETQ. The CDR3 reads CASSYGQNSEAFF. DNA for the CDR3: TGCGCCAGCAGCTACGGACAAAACAGTGAAGCTTTCTTT.

This chain uses TRBV18 with TRBJ1-5; 8 bases are shared with TRBD1. Trimming at V came to 6 bases and at J to 5 bases, leaving 9 bases not matched to a gene. The germline V gene encodes CDR1 KGHSH and CDR2 LQKENI. The CDR3 is 15 amino acids. In DNA form, the CDR3 reads TGTGCCAGCTCCCCAGGACAGGGTAGGGATCAGCCCCAGCATTTT. Its protein is CASSPGQGRDQPQHF. The variable domain in full, completed from reference TRBV18 and TRBJ1-5, reads NAGVMQNPRHLVRRRGQEARLRCSPMKGHSHVYWYRQLPEEGLKFMVYLQKENIIDESGMPKERFSAEFPKEGPSILRIQQVVRGDSAAYFCASSPGQGRDQPQHFGDGTRLSIL.

This clone showed up just once. The genes are TRBV10-3 and TRBJ2-3, with 11 bases identical to TRBD2. The CDR3 contains 16 residues. The ends lost 3 bases at V and 6 bases at J; junction bases unmatched: 8. CDR1 ENHRY and CDR2 SYGVKD come from the germline V gene. The CDR3 DNA reads TGTGCCATCAGTGAATTAGCGGGGGGGAGAGCGGATACGCAGTATTTT. This encodes CAISELAGGRADTQYF.

J is TRBJ2-1 and V is TRBV28; possibly TRBD2 for D (6 bases). Looked up from germline, CDR1 is MDHEN and CDR2 is SYDVKM. This CDR3 has 15 amino acids. V gave up 4 bases and J gave up 4 bases, with 14 bases separating them. CDR3 residues: CASSSPGGGYNEQFF. The DNA of the CDR3 is TGTGCCAGCAGTTCCCCAGGAGGAGGGTACAATGAGCAGTTCTTC. The full variable domain, completed using reference TRBV28 and TRBJ2-1, is DVKVTQSSRYLVKRTGEKVFLECVQDMDHENMFWYRQDPGLGLRLIYFSYDVKMKEKGDIPEGYSVSREKKERFSLILESASTNQTSMYLCASSSPGGGYNEQFFGPGTRLTVL.

The rearrangement uses TRBV27 and TRBJ2-1; D perhaps matches TRBD1 (6 bases). CDR3 length: 11 residues. The V end lost 6 bases, the J end lost 13 bases, and 13 bases lay between the germline ends. Germline assignment: CDR1 MNHEY and CDR2 SMNVEV (reference sequence). The CDR3 DNA reads TGTGCCAGCAGGACAGGTCCGGCTCAGTTCTTC. Translation: CASRTGPAQFF.

The chain carries TRBV2 and TRBJ1-1; weak D call: TRBD1 (5 bases). The germline gives CDR1 SNHLY, CDR2 FYNNEI. CDR3 size: 12 residues. V lost 2 bases, J lost 9 bases, and 10 bases lay in between. CDR3 amino acids: CASSEIGAKAFF. CDR3 nucleotide sequence: TGTGCCAGCAGTGAAATCGGGGCGAAAGCTTTCTTT. The whole variable domain, filled in from reference TRBV2 and TRBJ1-1, reads EPEVTQTPSHQVTQMGQEVILRCVPISNHLYFYWYRQILGQKVEFLVSFYNNEISEKSEIFDDQFSVERPDGSNFTLKIRSTKLEDSAMYFCASSEIGAKAFFGQGTRLTVV.

This chain connects TRBV4-3 to TRBJ1-4; D remains ambiguous. Per germline, CDR1 LGHNA and CDR2 YSLEER. CDR3 length: 15 amino acids. The V end lost 4 bases, the J end lost 5 bases, and 14 bases lay between the germline ends. The CDR3 loop reads CASSPRGRPNEKLFF. The CDR3 DNA sequence: TGCGCCAGCAGCCCACGGGGAAGACCAAATGAAAAACTGTTTTTT.

The V call is TRBV28, the J call TRBJ2-1; 7 bases agree with TRBD2. CDR3 size: 14 residues. The germline V gene has CDR1 MDHEN and CDR2 SYDVKM. V was clipped by 8 bases and J by 8 bases; unmatched bases: 12. The CDR3 here is CASGTYAGAHEQFF. CDR3 nucleotides: TGTGCCAGCGGGACCTACGCGGGAGCGCATGAGCAGTTCTTC.